A selection of T cell receptor beta chains follows, all from one sample in a study of blood T cell repertoires in COVID-19. Some clones are missing from TCRdb's copy, which holds only in-frame ones; the method was immunoSEQ multiplex PCR. The sample lists 250,000 to 400,000 clones; almost 90% were seen once. The material sequenced was peripheral blood. The receptor set was obtained from a woman in her 30s with COVID-19, enrolled during active disease. CDR3s include the opening cysteine and the closing phenylalanine or tryptophan. The D gene is left open where the match is weak. A row's size may be missing; if present it is once, few, many or a size class.

cdr3_aa: CASGRTGRFNEQFF; cdr3_nt: TGTGCCAGTGGTAGGACAGGACGCTTCAATGAGCAGTTCTTC; d_call: TRBD1; j_call: TRBJ2-1; v_call: TRBV19; clone_size: .
cdr3_aa: CASSLSGQAGRNEKLFF; cdr3_nt: TGTGCCAGCAGTTTATCGGGACAGGCCGGCCGTAATGAAAAACTGTTTTTT; d_call: TRBD1; j_call: TRBJ1-4; v_call: TRBV27; clone_size: .
cdr3_aa: CASSPTGGVYGYTF; cdr3_nt: TGTGCCAGCAGCCCGACAGGGGGCGTCTATGGCTACACCTTC; d_call: TRBD1; j_call: TRBJ1-2; v_call: TRBV7-3; clone_size: .
cdr3_aa: CASSLAVAGGEETQYF; cdr3_nt: TGCGCCAGCAGCTTGGCCGTAGCGGGAGGTGAAGAGACCCAGTACTTC; d_call: TRBD2; j_call: TRBJ2-5; v_call: TRBV5-1; clone_size: few
cdr3_aa: CASSVSGGHGGELFF; cdr3_nt: TGTGCCAGCAGCGTTAGCGGGGGTCATGGCGGGGAGCTGTTTTTT; d_call: TRBD2; j_call: TRBJ2-2; v_call: TRBV7-2; clone_size: .
cdr3_aa: CAWRPGSYNSPLHF; cdr3_nt: TGTGCCTGGAGGCCGGGATCCTATAATTCACCCCTCCACTTT; d_call: .; j_call: TRBJ1-6; v_call: TRBV30; clone_size: .
cdr3_aa: CASTAGGTDTQYF; cdr3_nt: TGTGCCAGCACAGCGGGAGGCACAGATACGCAGTATTTT; d_call: TRBD2; j_call: TRBJ2-3; v_call: TRBV2; clone_size: .
cdr3_aa: CASSGKIRGGNEQFF; cdr3_nt: TGTGCCAGCTCAGGGAAGATTAGGGGGGGCAATGAGCAGTTCTTC; d_call: .; j_call: TRBJ2-1; v_call: TRBV18; clone_size: .
cdr3_aa: CASSLRQGPGETQYF; cdr3_nt: TGTGCCAGCAGCTTAAGGCAGGGCCCGGGAGAGACCCAGTACTTC; d_call: .; j_call: TRBJ2-5; v_call: TRBV7-9; clone_size: .
cdr3_aa: CASSYGTGTEAFF; cdr3_nt: TGTGCCAGCAGCTATGGGACAGGGACTGAAGCTTTCTTT; d_call: TRBD1; j_call: TRBJ1-1; v_call: TRBV5-6; clone_size: .
cdr3_aa: CASLPFTGGANYGYTF; cdr3_nt: TGTGCCAGTCTTCCGTTTACAGGGGGCGCTAACTATGGCTACACCTTC; d_call: TRBD1; j_call: TRBJ1-2; v_call: TRBV6-6; clone_size: once
cdr3_aa: CSVEDLNRVAYEQYF; cdr3_nt: TGCAGCGTTGAAGATCTGAACAGGGTGGCCTACGAGCAGTACTTC; d_call: .; j_call: TRBJ2-7; v_call: TRBV29-1; clone_size: .
cdr3_aa: CASSLEGAVGYTF; cdr3_nt: TGCGCCAGCAGCTTGGAGGGGGCTGTTGGCTACACCTTC; d_call: TRBD1; j_call: TRBJ1-2; v_call: TRBV5-1; clone_size: .
cdr3_aa: CASSLAGTGYAGELFF; cdr3_nt: TGTGCCAGCAGCTTAGCGGGGACAGGGTATGCCGGGGAGCTGTTTTTT; d_call: TRBD1; j_call: TRBJ2-2; v_call: TRBV7-8; clone_size: once
cdr3_aa: CASSNRVYEQYF; cdr3_nt: TGTGCCAGCTCAAACAGGGTTTACGAGCAGTACTTC; d_call: .; j_call: TRBJ2-7; v_call: TRBV18; clone_size: .
cdr3_aa: CASSLLLDGTRDTQYF; cdr3_nt: TGTGCCAGCAGTTTATTACTTGACGGGACAAGGGATACGCAGTATTTT; d_call: .; j_call: TRBJ2-3; v_call: TRBV27; clone_size: .
cdr3_aa: CSVKTSGVGNEQFF; cdr3_nt: TGCAGCGTCAAGACTAGCGGGGTTGGCAATGAGCAGTTCTTC; d_call: TRBD2; j_call: TRBJ2-1; v_call: TRBV29-1; clone_size: .
cdr3_aa: CATSDFSGGRKGEQFF; cdr3_nt: TGTGCCACCAGTGATTTTTCGGGGGGTCGTAAAGGTGAGCAGTTCTTC; d_call: TRBD2; j_call: TRBJ2-1; v_call: TRBV24-1; clone_size: .
cdr3_aa: CASREGQTYEQYF; cdr3_nt: TGTGCCAGCAGAGAGGGACAGACCTACGAGCAGTACTTC; d_call: TRBD1; j_call: TRBJ2-7; v_call: TRBV2; clone_size: .
cdr3_aa: CASSVAGGRYNEQFF; cdr3_nt: TGTGCCAGTAGTGTAGCGGGAGGACGCTACAATGAGCAGTTCTTC; d_call: TRBD2; j_call: TRBJ2-1; v_call: TRBV19; clone_size: .
cdr3_aa: CAIIPTDFGGGDQPQHF; cdr3_nt: TGTGCCATCATCCCGACAGATTTTGGCGGAGGGGATCAGCCCCAGCATTTT; d_call: .; j_call: TRBJ1-5; v_call: TRBV10-3; clone_size: few
cdr3_aa: CASSQVPGHSGNTIYF; cdr3_nt: TGCGCCAGCAGCCAAGTACCCGGACACTCTGGAAACACCATATATTTT; d_call: .; j_call: TRBJ1-3; v_call: TRBV4-1; clone_size: .
cdr3_aa: CATSGDRPSSYNEQFF; cdr3_nt: TGTGCCACCAGTGGGGACAGGCCGAGCTCCTACAATGAGCAGTTCTTC; d_call: TRBD1; j_call: TRBJ2-1; v_call: TRBV24-1; clone_size: .
cdr3_aa: CASSLGTYANNSPLHF; cdr3_nt: TGTGCCAGCTCCCTTGGGACATACGCTAATAATTCACCCCTCCACTTT; d_call: .; j_call: TRBJ1-6; v_call: TRBV18; clone_size: few
cdr3_aa: CASSLRGIPNEQFF; cdr3_nt: TGCGCCAGCAGCTTGCGGGGAATACCCAATGAGCAGTTCTTC; d_call: .; j_call: TRBJ2-1; v_call: TRBV5-1; clone_size: .
cdr3_aa: CASRPVYQETQYF; cdr3_nt: TGTGCCAGCAGACCAGTGTACCAAGAGACCCAGTACTTC; d_call: .; j_call: TRBJ2-5; v_call: TRBV12-3/TRBV12-4; clone_size: .
cdr3_aa: CASSLDPGTGFNYGYTF; cdr3_nt: TGTGCCAGCAGCCTTGACCCGGGGACAGGGTTTAACTATGGCTACACCTTC; d_call: TRBD1; j_call: TRBJ1-2; v_call: TRBV27; clone_size: once
cdr3_aa: CASSTGQGFTEAFF; cdr3_nt: TGCGCCAGCAGCACGGGACAGGGGTTCACTGAAGCTTTCTTT; d_call: TRBD1; j_call: TRBJ1-1; v_call: TRBV5-1; clone_size: .
cdr3_aa: CAYERQGRGEKLFF; cdr3_nt: TGTGCCTACGAACGACAGGGTCGGGGAGAAAAACTGTTTTTT; d_call: TRBD1; j_call: TRBJ1-4; v_call: TRBV30; clone_size: .
cdr3_aa: CASRYGQGQAGNTIYF; cdr3_nt: TGCGCCAGCAGATACGGACAGGGCCAAGCTGGAAACACCATATATTTT; d_call: TRBD1; j_call: TRBJ1-3; v_call: TRBV5-1; clone_size: .
cdr3_aa: CSLKGELADTQYF; cdr3_nt: TGCAGCCTCAAGGGGGAGCTCGCAGATACGCAGTATTTT; d_call: .; j_call: TRBJ2-3; v_call: TRBV29-1; clone_size: .
cdr3_aa: CASSPGITNEKLFF; cdr3_nt: TGTGCCAGCAGCCCAGGGATAACTAATGAAAAACTGTTTTTT; d_call: .; j_call: TRBJ1-4; v_call: TRBV5-4; clone_size: .
cdr3_aa: CATSDPLDSYLF; cdr3_nt: TGTGCCACCAGTGATCCCTTAGACAGCTACCTTTTT; d_call: .; j_call: TRBJ1-1; v_call: TRBV24-1; clone_size: .
cdr3_aa: CSVNGQGSETQYF; cdr3_nt: TGCAGCGTTAATGGACAGGGGTCAGAGACCCAGTACTTC; d_call: TRBD1; j_call: TRBJ2-5; v_call: TRBV29-1; clone_size: .
cdr3_aa: CASQGKFYEQYF; cdr3_nt: TGTGCCAGCCAGGGAAAATTCTACGAGCAGTACTTC; d_call: .; j_call: TRBJ2-7; v_call: TRBV7-9; clone_size: .
cdr3_aa: CASSLSGTMNTEAFF; cdr3_nt: TGCGCCAGCAGCTTGTCAGGGACAATGAACACTGAAGCTTTCTTT; d_call: .; j_call: TRBJ1-1; v_call: TRBV5-1; clone_size: .
cdr3_aa: CASSSQGANQPQHF; cdr3_nt: TGTGCCAGCAGCTCACAGGGCGCGAATCAGCCCCAGCATTTT; d_call: .; j_call: TRBJ1-5; v_call: TRBV28; clone_size: .
cdr3_aa: CASSLAGLARKSYEQYF; cdr3_nt: TGCGCCAGCAGCTTGGCTGGTCTAGCGAGGAAGTCCTACGAGCAGTACTTC; d_call: .; j_call: TRBJ2-7; v_call: TRBV5-1; clone_size: .
cdr3_aa: CASSSWDRGNEQYF; cdr3_nt: TGTGCCAGCAGCTCTTGGGACAGGGGCAACGAGCAGTACTTC; d_call: TRBD1; j_call: TRBJ2-7; v_call: TRBV5-4; clone_size: few
cdr3_aa: CASSESLSTGVDEQFF; cdr3_nt: TGTGCCAGCAGTGAGTCCCTCTCCACAGGGGTCGATGAGCAGTTCTTC; d_call: TRBD1; j_call: TRBJ2-1; v_call: TRBV6-1; clone_size: .
cdr3_aa: CASSRGTAEKLFF; cdr3_nt: TGTGCCAGCAGCCGCGGGACAGCTGAAAAACTGTTTTTT; d_call: TRBD1; j_call: TRBJ1-4; v_call: TRBV2; clone_size: .
cdr3_aa: CASSQESAEQFF; cdr3_nt: TGTGCCAGCAGCCAAGAGTCAGCGGAGCAGTTCTTC; d_call: .; j_call: TRBJ2-1; v_call: TRBV3-1/TRBV3-2; clone_size: .
cdr3_aa: CASSEGRFYEQYF; cdr3_nt: TGCGCCAGCAGTGAGGGCAGGTTCTACGAGCAGTACTTC; d_call: .; j_call: TRBJ2-7; v_call: TRBV10-2; clone_size: .
cdr3_aa: CASSAETGAGNTIYF; cdr3_nt: TGTGCCAGCAGCGCAGAGACAGGGGCTGGAAACACCATATATTTT; d_call: TRBD1; j_call: TRBJ1-3; v_call: TRBV9; clone_size: few
cdr3_aa: CASSESTGGARDGYTF; cdr3_nt: TGTGCCAGCAGTGAATCGACAGGGGGCGCGAGGGATGGCTACACCTTC; d_call: TRBD1; j_call: TRBJ1-2; v_call: TRBV6-1; clone_size: .
cdr3_aa: CAISAQGRVESYNEQFF; cdr3_nt: TGTGCCATCAGTGCGCAGGGGCGCGTAGAGTCCTACAATGAGCAGTTCTTC; d_call: .; j_call: TRBJ2-1; v_call: TRBV10-3; clone_size: .
cdr3_aa: CASSLSAGFNYGYTF; cdr3_nt: TGTGCCAGCAGCTTGTCGGCGGGGTTTAACTATGGCTACACCTTC; d_call: .; j_call: TRBJ1-2; v_call: TRBV5-6; clone_size: once